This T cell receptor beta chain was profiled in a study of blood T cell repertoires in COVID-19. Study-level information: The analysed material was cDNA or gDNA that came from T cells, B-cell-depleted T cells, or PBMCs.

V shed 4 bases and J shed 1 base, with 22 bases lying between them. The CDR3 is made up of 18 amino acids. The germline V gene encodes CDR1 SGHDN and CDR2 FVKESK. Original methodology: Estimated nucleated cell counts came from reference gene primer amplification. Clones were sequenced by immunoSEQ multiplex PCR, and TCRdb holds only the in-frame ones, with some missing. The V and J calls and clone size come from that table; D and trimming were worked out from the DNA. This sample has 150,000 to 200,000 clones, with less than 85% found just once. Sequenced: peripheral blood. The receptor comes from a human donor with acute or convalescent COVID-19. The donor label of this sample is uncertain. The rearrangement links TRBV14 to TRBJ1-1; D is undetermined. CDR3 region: CASSLHPPQSIGNTEAFF. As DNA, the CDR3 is TGTGCCAGCAGCCTCCACCCCCCACAATCGATTGGGAACACTGAAGCTTTCTTT.